One and the same sample provided the 16 T cell receptor beta chains below, sequenced in a study of cytomegalovirus exposure and HLA in healthy donors. PCR was performed using 60 Vbeta and 13 Jbeta primers. Only in-frame clones appear in the TCRdb table, and some are missing; sequencing was by immunoSEQ multiplex PCR. The table records around 200,000 clones, 84% of them present only once. The sequenced material came from PBMCs. The source of these receptors is a girl aged 2 to 10 in good health and CMV-seropositive.

The chain is built from TRBV7-2 and TRBJ2-2; possible D gene TRBD2, 5 bases. The V and J ends lost 0 bases and 7 bases respectively, with 6 bases between them. The CDR3 has 13 amino acids. Germline V lookup: CDR1 SGHTA, CDR2 FQGNSA. In DNA, the CDR3 is TGTGCCAGCAGCTTAGCGGGGAGCGGGGAGCTGTTTTTT. Its translation is CASSLAGSGELFF.

The V call is TRBV6-1, the J call TRBJ2-1, with D tentatively TRBD2 (6 bases). There are 16 residues in the CDR3. V was clipped by 4 bases and J by 0 bases, with 13 bases between them. Germline V gives CDR1 MNHNS, CDR2 SASEGT. CDR3 sequence: CASSVSGGSSYNEQFF. The CDR3 nucleotides are TGTGCCAGCAGTGTTAGCGGAGGAAGCTCCTACAATGAGCAGTTCTTC.

The sample holds one count of this clone. This chain links TRBV28 with TRBJ1-2; 10 bases align to TRBD1. This CDR3 spans 14 amino acids. CDR1 and CDR2 from the germline V gene are MDHEN and SYDVKM. J lost 7 bases, V lost 8 bases, and 10 bases had no gene match. The CDR3 reads CASGRQGAWGGYTF. The CDR3 DNA is TGTGCCAGCGGTCGACAGGGGGCTTGGGGTGGCTACACCTTC.

This clone has a handful of counts. The chain combines TRBV5-6 with TRBJ2-2; D uncertain. V was shortened by 1 base and J by 1 base, with 8 bases between the two germline ends. The germline gives CDR1 SGHDT, CDR2 YYEEEE. The CDR3 contains 15 residues. CDR3 sequence (DNA): TGTGCCAGCAGCTTGTATGCAGGGAACACCGGGGAGCTGTTTTTT. Translation: CASSLYAGNTGELFF.

There are a few counts of this clone. This rearrangement joins TRBV19 to TRBJ1-5; TRBD1 agrees at 7 bases. This CDR3 region has 13 residues. Germline V gives CDR1 LNHDA, CDR2 SQIVND (reference sequence). With 8 bases clipped from V and 3 bases from J, the junction kept 4 bases outside the gene matches. The CDR3 loop reads CASAQGFNQPQHF. CDR3 DNA: TGTGCCAGTGCACAGGGGTTCAATCAGCCCCAGCATTTT.

CDR3 loop: CASSQVREGQKTQYF. CDR3 sequence (DNA): TGCGCCAGCAGCCAAGTGCGGGAGGGCCAGAAGACCCAGTACTTC. The genes are TRBV4-1 and TRBJ2-5, with 9 bases identical to TRBD2. Germline loops: CDR1 MGHRA, CDR2 YSYEKL. With V trimmed by 1 base and J by 6 bases, 6 bases remained unmatched. The CDR3 runs to 15 residues.

CDR3 DNA sequence: TGTGCCAGCAGCCATCCTATTTCCTACGAGCAGTACTTC. This translates into CASSHPISYEQYF. V usage is TRBV6-5 and J usage is TRBJ2-7; no reliable D call. This CDR3 spans 13 amino acids. V gave up 6 bases and J gave up 1 base, with 10 bases separating them. Germline-derived CDR1 and CDR2 are MNHEY and SVGAGI.

The chain couples TRBV5-1 to TRBJ2-7; tentative D call: TRBD1 (6 bases). Trimming shortened V by 0 bases and J by 1 base, and 8 bases separated the two germline ends. The CDR3 has 14 amino acids. Germline-derived CDR1 and CDR2 are SGHRS and YFSETQ. The CDR3 reads CASSLVRGSYEQYF. CDR3 nucleotides: TGCGCCAGCAGCTTGGTAAGGGGGTCCTACGAGCAGTACTTC. Drawing the rest from reference TRBV5-1 and TRBJ2-7, the complete variable domain is KAGVTQTPRYLIKTRGQQVTLSCSPISGHRSVSWYQQTPGQGLQFLFEYFSETQRNKGNFPGRFSGRQFSNSRSEMNVSTLELGDSALYLCASSLVRGSYEQYFGPGTRLTVT.

This chain joins TRBV14 and TRBJ2-2, with 7 bases lining up with TRBD2. Per the germline V gene, CDR1 is SGHDN and CDR2 is FVKESK. The V gene end was trimmed by 4 bases and the J gene end by 4 bases; junction bases not matched to a gene: 15. The CDR3 is made up of 18 amino acids. The CDR3 DNA is TGTGCCAGCAGCCCCCTGGTGGGCGGGAGTGTCGGCACCGGGGAGCTGTTTTTT. Translation gives CASSPLVGGSVGTGELFF.

V gene TRBV5-8 combines with J gene TRBJ1-1; TRBD1 is a possible D gene (5 bases). Trimming took off 4 bases at V and 7 bases at J, with 17 bases between the two ends. The CDR3 extends over 14 amino acids. CDR1 and CDR2 (germline): SGHTS, YDEGEE. This CDR3 reads CASSPRGLFVEAFF. In nucleotides, the CDR3 is TGTGCCAGCAGCCCTAGGGGCCTATTCGTTGAAGCTTTCTTT.

J is TRBJ2-3 and V is TRBV25-1, with TRBD2 matching 11 bases. Germline V CDR1 and CDR2: MGHDK, SYGVNS. After removal of 6 bases from V and 1 base from J, the junction contained 3 bases not matched to a gene. This CDR3 contains 15 residues. The CDR3 region is CASSPLAGGTDTQYF. Here the CDR3 DNA reads TGTGCCAGCAGCCCACTAGCGGGGGGCACAGATACGCAGTATTTT.

As DNA, the CDR3 is TGTGCCAGCAGCCCAACTGGGAACACTGAAGCTTTCTTT. It translates to CASSPTGNTEAFF. This chain uses TRBV9 with TRBJ1-1; D unresolved. V lost 4 bases and J 1 base, leaving 8 bases between the germline ends. CDR1 and CDR2 (germline): SGDLS, YYNGEE. The CDR3 runs 13 residues.

The chain couples TRBV7-8 to TRBJ2-1; 7 bases agree with TRBD1. The V gene's germline CDR1 is SGHVS and CDR2 FQNEAQ. V shed 1 base, J shed 5 bases, and the junction held 5 bases outside the gene matches. This CDR3 is 15 amino acids long. Here the CDR3 DNA reads TGTGCCAGCAGCTTAGTAGGTCAGGGGGACAATGAGCAGTTCTTC. This gives the protein CASSLVGQGDNEQFF.

The chain recombines TRBV19 with TRBJ1-2; TRBD1 agrees at 8 bases. The CDR3 runs to 16 residues. Trimming at V came to 4 bases and at J to 0 bases, leaving 7 bases not matched to a gene. The germline V gene has CDR1 LNHDA and CDR2 SQIVND (reference sequence). The CDR3 bases are TGTGCCAGTAGTACCGGGACAGGATCTTCTAACTATGGCTACACCTTC. It translates to CASSTGTGSSNYGYTF.

V is TRBV19 and J is TRBJ2-5; perhaps TRBD2 as D (5 bases). The CDR3 runs 17 residues. The V and J ends lost 2 bases and 3 bases respectively, with 19 bases between them. The V gene's germline CDR1 is LNHDA and CDR2 SQIVND (reference sequence). The CDR3 DNA is TGTGCCAGTAGTATATCCGAGAGGGCAACTATCAAAGAGACCCAGTACTTC. Its protein is CASSISERATIKETQYF.

This clone was observed once. The genes are TRBV30 and TRBJ2-7; perhaps TRBD1 as D (5 bases). The V and J ends lost 1 base and 4 bases respectively, with 11 bases between them. The CDR3 runs to 13 residues. Germline V lookup: CDR1 GTSNPN, CDR2 SVGIG (reference sequence). This chain's CDR3 is CAWSEGPSYEQYF. In nucleotides, the CDR3 is TGTGCCTGGAGTGAGGGGCCTTCGTACGAGCAGTACTTC.